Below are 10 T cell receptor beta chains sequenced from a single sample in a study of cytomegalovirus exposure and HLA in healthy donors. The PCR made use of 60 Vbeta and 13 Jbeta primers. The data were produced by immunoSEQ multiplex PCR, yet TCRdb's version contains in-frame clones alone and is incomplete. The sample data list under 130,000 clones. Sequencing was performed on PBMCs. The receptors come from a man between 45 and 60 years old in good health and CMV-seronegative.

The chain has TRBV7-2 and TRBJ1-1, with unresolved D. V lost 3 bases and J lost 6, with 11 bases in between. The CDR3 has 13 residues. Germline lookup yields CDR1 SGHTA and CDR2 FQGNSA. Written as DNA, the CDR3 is TGTGCCAGCAGCTTCACCGGAGTCCCTGAAGCTTTCTTT. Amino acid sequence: CASSFTGVPEAFF.

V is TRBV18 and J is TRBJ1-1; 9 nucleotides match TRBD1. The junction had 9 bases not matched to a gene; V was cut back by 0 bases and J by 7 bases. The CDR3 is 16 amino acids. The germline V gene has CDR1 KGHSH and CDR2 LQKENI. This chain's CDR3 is CASSPPGGQGRDEAFF. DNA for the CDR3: TGTGCCAGCTCACCACCCGGGGGACAGGGACGGGATGAAGCTTTCTTT. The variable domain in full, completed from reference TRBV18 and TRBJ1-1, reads NAGVMQNPRHLVRRRGQEARLRCSPMKGHSHVYWYRQLPEEGLKFMVYLQKENIIDESGMPKERFSAEFPKEGPSILRIQQVVRGDSAAYFCASSPPGGQGRDEAFFGQGTRLTVV.

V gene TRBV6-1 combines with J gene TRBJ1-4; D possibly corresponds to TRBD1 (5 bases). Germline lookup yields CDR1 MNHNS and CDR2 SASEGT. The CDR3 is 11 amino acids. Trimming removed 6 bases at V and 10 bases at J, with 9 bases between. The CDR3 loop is CASRMGGKLFF. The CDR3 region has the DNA TGTGCCAGCAGAATGGGGGGAAAACTGTTTTTT.

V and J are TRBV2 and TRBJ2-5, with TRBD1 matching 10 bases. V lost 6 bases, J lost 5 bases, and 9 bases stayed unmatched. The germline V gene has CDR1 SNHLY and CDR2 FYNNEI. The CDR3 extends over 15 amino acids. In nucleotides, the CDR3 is TGTGCCAGCAGGCCGACAGGGGGCTTCGAGGAGACCCAGTACTTC. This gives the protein CASRPTGGFEETQYF.

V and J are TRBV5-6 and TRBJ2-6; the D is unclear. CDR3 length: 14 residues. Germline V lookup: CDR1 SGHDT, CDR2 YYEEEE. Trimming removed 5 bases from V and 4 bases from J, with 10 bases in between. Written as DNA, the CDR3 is TGTGCCAGCAGTCGTATGGCCGGGGCCAACGTCCTGACTTTC. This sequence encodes CASSRMAGANVLTF. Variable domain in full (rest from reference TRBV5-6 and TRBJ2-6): DAGVTQSPTHLIKTRGQQVTLRCSPKSGHDTVSWYQQALGQGPQFIFQYYEEEERQRGNFPDRFSGHQFPNYSSELNVNALLLGDSALYLCASSRMAGANVLTFGAGSRLTVL.

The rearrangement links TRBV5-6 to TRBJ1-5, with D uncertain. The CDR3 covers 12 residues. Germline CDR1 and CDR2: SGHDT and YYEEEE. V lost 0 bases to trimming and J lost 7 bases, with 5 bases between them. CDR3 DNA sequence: TGTGCCAGCAGCTTGGCCGGGCAGCCCCAGCATTTT. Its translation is CASSLAGQPQHF.

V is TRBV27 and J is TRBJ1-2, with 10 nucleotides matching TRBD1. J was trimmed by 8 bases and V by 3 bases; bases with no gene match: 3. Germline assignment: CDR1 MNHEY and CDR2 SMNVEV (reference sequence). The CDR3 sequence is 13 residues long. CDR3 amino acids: CASSLTTGGGYTF. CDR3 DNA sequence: TGTGCCAGCAGTTTGACGACAGGGGGCGGCTACACCTTC.

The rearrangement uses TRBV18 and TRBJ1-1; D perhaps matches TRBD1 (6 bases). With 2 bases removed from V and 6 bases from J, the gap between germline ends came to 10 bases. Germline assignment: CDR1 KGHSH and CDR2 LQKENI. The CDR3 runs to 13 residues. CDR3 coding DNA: TGTGCCAGCTCACCAATCAGGGGCGCTGAAGCTTTCTTT. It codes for CASSPIRGAEAFF.

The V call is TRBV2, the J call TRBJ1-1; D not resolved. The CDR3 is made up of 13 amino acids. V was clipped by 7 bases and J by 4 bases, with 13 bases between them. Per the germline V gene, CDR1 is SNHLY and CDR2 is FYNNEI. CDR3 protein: CASMEGYGTEAFF. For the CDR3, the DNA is TGTGCCAGCATGGAGGGTTACGGCACTGAAGCTTTCTTT.

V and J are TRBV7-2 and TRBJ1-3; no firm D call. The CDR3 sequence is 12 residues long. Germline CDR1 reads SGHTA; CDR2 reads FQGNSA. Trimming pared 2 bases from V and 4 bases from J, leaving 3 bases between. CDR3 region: CASSLPGNTIYF. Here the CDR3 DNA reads TGTGCCAGCAGCTTACCGGGAAACACCATATATTTT.